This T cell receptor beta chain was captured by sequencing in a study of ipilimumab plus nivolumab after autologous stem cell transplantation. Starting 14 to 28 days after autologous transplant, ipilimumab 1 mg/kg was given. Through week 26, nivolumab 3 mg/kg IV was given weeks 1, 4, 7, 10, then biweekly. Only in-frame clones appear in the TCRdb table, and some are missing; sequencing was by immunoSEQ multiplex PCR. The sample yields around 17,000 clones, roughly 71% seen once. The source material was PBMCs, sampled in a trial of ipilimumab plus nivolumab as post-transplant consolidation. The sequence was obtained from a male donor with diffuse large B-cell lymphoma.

The CDR3 region is CASSLRQRLYNEQFF. The DNA for the CDR3 is TGCGCCAGCAGCTTGCGCCAGCGGCTCTACAATGAGCAGTTCTTC. The genes are TRBV5-1 and TRBJ2-1; TRBD2 is a possible D gene (5 bases). V was pared by 1 base and J by 3 bases, with 11 bases between. This CDR3 comprises 15 residues. The germline V gene encodes CDR1 SGHRS and CDR2 YFSETQ.